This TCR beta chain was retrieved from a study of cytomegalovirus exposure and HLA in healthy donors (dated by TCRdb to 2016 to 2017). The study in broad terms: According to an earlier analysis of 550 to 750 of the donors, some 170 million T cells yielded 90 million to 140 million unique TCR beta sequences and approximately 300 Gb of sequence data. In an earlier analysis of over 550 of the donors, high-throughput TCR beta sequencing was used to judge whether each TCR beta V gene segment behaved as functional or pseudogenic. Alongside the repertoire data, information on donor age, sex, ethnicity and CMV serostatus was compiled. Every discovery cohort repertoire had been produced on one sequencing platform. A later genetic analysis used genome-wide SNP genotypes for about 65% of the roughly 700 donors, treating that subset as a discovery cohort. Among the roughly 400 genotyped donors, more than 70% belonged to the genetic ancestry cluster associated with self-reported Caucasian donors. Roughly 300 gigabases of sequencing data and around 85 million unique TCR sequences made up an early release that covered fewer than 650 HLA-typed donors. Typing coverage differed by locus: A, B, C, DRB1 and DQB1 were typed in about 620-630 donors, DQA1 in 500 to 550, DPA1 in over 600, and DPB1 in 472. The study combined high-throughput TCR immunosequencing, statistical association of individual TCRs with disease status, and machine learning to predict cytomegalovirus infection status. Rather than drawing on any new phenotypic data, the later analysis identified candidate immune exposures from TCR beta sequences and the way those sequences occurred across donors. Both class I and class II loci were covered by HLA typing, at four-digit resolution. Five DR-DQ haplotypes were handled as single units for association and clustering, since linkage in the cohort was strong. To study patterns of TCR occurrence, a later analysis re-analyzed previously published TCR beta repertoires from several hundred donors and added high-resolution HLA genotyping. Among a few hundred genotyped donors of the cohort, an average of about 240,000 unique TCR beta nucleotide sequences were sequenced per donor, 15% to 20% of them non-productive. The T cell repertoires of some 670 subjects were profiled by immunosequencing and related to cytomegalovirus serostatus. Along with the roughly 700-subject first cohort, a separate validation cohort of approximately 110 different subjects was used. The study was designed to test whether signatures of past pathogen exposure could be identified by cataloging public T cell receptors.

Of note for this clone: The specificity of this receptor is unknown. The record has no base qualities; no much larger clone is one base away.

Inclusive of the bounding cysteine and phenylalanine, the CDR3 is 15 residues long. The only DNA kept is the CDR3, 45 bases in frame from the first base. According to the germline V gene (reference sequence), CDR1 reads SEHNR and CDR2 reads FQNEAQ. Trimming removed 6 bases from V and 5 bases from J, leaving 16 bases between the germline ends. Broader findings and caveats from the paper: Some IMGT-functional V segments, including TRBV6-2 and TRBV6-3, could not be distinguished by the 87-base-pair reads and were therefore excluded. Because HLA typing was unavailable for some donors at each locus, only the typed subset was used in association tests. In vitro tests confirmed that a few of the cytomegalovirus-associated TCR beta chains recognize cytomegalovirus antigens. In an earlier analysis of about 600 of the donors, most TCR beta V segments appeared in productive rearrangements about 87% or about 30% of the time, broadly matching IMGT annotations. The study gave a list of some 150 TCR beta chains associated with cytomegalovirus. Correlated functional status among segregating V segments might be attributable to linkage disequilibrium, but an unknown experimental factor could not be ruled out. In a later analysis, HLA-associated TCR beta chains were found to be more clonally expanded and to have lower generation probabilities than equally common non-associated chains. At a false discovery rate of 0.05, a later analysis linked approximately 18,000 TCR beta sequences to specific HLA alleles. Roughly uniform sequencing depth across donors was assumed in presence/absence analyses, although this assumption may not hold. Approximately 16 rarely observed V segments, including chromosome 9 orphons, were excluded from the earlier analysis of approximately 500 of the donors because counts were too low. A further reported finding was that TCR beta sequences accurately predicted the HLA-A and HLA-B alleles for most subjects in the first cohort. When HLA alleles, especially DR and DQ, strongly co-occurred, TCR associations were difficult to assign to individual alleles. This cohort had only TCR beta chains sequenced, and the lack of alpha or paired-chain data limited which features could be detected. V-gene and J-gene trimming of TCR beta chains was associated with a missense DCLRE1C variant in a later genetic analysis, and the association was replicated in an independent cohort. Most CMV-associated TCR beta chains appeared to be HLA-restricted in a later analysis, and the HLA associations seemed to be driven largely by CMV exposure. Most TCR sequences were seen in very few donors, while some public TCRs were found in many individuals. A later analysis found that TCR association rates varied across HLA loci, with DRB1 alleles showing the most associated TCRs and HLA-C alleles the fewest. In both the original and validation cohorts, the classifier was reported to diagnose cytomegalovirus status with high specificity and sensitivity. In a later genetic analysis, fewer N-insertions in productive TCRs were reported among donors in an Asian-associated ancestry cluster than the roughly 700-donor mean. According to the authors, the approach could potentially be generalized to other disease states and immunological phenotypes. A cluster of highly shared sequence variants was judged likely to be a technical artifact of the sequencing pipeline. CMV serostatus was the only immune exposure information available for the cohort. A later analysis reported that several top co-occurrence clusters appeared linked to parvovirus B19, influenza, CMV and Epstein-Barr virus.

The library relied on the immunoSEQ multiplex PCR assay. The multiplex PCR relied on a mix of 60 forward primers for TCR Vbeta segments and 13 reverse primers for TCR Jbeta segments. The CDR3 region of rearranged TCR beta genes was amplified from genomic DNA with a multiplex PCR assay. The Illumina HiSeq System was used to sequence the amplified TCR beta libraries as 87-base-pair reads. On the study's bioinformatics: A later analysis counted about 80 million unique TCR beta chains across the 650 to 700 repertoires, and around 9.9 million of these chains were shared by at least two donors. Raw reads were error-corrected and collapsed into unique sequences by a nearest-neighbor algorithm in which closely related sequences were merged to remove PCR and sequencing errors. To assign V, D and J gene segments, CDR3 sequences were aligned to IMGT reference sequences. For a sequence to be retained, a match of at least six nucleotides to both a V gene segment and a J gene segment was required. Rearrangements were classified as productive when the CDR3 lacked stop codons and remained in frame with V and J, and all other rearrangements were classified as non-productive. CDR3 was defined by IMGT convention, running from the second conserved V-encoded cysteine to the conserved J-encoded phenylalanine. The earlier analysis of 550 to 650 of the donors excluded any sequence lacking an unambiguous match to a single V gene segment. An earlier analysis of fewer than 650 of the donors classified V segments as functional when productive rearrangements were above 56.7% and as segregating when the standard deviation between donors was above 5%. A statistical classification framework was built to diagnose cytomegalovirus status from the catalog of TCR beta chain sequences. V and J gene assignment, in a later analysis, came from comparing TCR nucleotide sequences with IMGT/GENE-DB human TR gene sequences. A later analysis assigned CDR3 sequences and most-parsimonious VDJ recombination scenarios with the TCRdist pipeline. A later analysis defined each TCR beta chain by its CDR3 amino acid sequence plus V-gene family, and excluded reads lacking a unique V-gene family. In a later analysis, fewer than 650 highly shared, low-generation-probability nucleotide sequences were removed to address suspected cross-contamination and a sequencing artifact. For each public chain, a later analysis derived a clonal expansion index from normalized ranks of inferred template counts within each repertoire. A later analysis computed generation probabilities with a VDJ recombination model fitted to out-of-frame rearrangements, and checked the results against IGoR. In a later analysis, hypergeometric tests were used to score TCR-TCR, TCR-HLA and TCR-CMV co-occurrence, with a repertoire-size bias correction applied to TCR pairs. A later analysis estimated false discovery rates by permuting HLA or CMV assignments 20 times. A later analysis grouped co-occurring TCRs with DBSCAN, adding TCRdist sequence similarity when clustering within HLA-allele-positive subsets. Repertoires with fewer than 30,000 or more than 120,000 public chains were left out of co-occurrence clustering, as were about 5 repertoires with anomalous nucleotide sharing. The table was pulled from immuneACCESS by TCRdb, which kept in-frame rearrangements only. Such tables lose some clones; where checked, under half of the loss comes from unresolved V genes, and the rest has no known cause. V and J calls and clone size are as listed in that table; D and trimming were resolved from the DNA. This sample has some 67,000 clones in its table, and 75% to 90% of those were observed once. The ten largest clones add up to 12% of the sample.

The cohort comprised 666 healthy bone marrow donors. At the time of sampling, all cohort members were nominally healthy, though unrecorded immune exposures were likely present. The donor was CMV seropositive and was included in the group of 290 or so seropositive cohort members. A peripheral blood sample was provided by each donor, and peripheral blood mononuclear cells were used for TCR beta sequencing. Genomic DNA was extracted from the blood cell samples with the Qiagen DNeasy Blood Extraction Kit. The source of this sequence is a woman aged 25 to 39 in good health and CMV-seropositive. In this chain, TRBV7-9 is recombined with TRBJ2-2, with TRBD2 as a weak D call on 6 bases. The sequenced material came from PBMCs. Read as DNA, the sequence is TGTGCCAGCAGTTCAGCTCGGGGGATAACCGGGGAGCTGTTTTTT. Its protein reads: CASSSARGITGELFF.